This T cell receptor (beta chain) was documented in a study of control samples from healthy donors and cancer patients. TCRdb keeps only in-frame clones here, not all; method: immunoSEQ multiplex PCR. The sample holds about 76,000 clones, 89% seen once. Trimming took off 4 bases at V and 4 bases at J, with 12 bases between the two ends. Germline assignment: CDR1 MDHEN and CDR2 SYDVKM. CDR3 size: 14 residues. This TCR came from a woman between 50 and 59 years old with colorectal cancer. Source material: PBMCs. V usage is TRBV28 and J usage is TRBJ2-3, with D tentatively TRBD1 (6 bases). In nucleotides, the CDR3 is TGTGCCAGCAGTTCCCCAGGGGCGGCAGATACGCAGTATTTT. Amino acid sequence: CASSSPGAADTQYF. Full variable domain (remainder filled in from reference TRBV28 and TRBJ2-3): DVKVTQSSRYLVKRTGEKVFLECVQDMDHENMFWYRQDPGLGLRLIYFSYDVKMKEKGDIPEGYSVSREKKERFSLILESASTNQTSMYLCASSSPGAADTQYFGPGTRLTVL.